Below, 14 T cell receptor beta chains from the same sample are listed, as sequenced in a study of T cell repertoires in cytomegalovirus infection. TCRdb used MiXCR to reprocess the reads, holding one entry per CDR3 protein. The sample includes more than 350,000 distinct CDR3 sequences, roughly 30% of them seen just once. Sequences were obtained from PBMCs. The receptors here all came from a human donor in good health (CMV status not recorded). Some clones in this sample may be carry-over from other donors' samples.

For the CDR3, the DNA is TGTGCCAGCAGCTCTAAGGGGGCCGGGCAGGGGGACACTGAAGCTTTCTTT. It specifies CASSSKGAGQGDTEAFF. The gene calls are TRBV11-1 and TRBJ1-1; the match to TRBD1 covers 7 bases. Germline loops: CDR1 SGHAT, CDR2 FQDESV (reference sequence). This CDR3 is built from 17 residues. V lost 4 bases to trimming and J lost 3 bases; unmatched junction nucleotides: 14.

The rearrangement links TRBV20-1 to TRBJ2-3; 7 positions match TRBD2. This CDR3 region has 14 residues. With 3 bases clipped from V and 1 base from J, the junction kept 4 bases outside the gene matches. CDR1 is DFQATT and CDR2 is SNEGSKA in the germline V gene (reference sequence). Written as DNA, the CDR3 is TGCAGTGCTAGTGGTCGGGGGGGCACAGATACGCAGTATTTT. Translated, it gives CSASGRGGTDTQYF.

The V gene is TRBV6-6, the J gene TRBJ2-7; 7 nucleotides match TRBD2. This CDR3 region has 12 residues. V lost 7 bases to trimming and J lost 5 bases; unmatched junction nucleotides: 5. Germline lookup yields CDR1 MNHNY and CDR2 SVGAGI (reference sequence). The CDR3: CASTPGGHEQYF. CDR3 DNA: TGTGCCAGCACTCCGGGGGGACACGAGCAGTACTTC.

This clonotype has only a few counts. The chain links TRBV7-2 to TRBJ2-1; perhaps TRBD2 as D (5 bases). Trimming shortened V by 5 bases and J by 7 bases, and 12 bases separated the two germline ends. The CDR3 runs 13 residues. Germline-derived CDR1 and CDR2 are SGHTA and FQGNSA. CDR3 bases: TGTGCCAGCAGCCTCCGGGGTCGGAATGAGCAGTTCTTC. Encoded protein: CASSLRGRNEQFF.

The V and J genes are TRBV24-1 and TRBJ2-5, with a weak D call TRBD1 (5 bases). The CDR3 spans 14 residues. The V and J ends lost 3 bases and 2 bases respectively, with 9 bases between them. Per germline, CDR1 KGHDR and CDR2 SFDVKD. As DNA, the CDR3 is TGTGCCACCAGTGATCGACAGCCTCAAGAGACCCAGTACTTC. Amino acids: CATSDRQPQETQYF.

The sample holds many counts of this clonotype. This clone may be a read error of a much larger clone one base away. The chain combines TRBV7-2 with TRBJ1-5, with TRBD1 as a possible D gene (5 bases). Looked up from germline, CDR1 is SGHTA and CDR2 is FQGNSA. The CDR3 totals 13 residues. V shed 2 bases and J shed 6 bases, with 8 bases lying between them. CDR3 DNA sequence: TGTGCCAGCAGCTTAACGGGGACTCAGCCCCAGCATTTT. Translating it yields CASSLTGTQPQHF.

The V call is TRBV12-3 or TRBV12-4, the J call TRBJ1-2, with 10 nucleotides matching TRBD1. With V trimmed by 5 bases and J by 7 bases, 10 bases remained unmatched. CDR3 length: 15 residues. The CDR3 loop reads CASSPHRDRGFGYTF. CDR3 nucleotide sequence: TGTGCCAGCAGTCCGCACCGGGACAGGGGCTTTGGCTACACCTTC.

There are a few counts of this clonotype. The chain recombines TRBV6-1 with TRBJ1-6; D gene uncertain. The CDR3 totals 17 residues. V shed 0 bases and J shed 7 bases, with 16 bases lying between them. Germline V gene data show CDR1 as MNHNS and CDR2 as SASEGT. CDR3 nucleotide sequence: TGTGCCAGCAGTGAAGCTGTCCTGCAGCGTGCAAATTCACCCCTCCACTTT. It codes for CASSEAVLQRANSPLHF.

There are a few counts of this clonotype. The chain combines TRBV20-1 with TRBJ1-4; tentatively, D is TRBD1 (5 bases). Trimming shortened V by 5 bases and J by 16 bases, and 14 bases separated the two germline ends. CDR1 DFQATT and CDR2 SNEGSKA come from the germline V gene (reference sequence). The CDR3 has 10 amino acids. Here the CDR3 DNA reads TGCAGTGCTGAGGGCGGGGGAAGGTTTTTT. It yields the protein CSAEGGGRFF.

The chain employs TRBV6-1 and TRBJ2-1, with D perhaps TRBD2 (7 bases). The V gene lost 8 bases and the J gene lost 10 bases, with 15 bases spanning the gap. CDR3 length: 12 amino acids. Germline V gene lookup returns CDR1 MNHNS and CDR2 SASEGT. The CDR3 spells CASGTEGGEQFF. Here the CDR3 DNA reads TGTGCCAGCGGGACCGAGGGGGGGGAGCAGTTCTTC.

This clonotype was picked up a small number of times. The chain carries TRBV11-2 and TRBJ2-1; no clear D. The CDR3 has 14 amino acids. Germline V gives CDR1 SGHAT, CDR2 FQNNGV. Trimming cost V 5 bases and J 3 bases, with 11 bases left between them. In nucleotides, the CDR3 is TGTGCCAGCAGCCTCGTTCAAGTCTACAATGAGCAGTTCTTC. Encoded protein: CASSLVQVYNEQFF.

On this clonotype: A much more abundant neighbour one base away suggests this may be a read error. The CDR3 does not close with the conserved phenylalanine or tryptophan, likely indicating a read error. The CDR3 reads CASSLVPENPYEQYY. Written as DNA, the CDR3 is TGTGCCAGCAGCTTAGTACCAGAGAATCCCTACGAGCAGTACTAC. This chain links TRBV7-6 with TRBJ2-7; D not resolved. Per the germline V gene, CDR1 is SGHVS and CDR2 is FNYEAQ. The CDR3 is made up of 15 amino acids. The V end was cut by 1 base, the J end by 2 bases, with 12 bases between.

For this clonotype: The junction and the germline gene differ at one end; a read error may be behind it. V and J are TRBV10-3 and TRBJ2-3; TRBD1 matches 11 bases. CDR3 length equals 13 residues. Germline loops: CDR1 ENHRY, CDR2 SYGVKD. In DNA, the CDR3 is TGTGCCATCGGACAGGGGGCAACAGAGACGCAGTATTTT. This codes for CAIGQGATETQYF.

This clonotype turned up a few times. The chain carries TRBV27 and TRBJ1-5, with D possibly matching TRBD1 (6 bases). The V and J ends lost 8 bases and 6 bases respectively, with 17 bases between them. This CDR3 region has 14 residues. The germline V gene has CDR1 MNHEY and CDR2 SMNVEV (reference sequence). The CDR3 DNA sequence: TGTGCCAGCTCGGATACAGGGCTCCGTCAGCCCCAGCATTTT. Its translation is CASSDTGLRQPQHF.